What follows is one TCR beta chain and its context. The antigen remains undetermined. The CDR3 runs 17 residues. Germline V CDR1 and CDR2: SEHNR, FQNEAQ (reference sequence). V was pared by 5 bases and J by 4 bases, with 13 bases of the junction left unmatched. This entry comes from a study of blood T cells in healthy people across ages. Study-level findings and limits: Observed TCR beta diversity showed a strong correlation with the percentage of naive T cells as measured by flow cytometry.

Primed by a sample-barcoded 5' primer and a J-beta primer mix, a second PCR proceeded for about 6 to 12 cycles. One entry per CDR3 protein, called by TCRdb with MiXCR from the 5' RACE reads. The data contain 500,000 to 650,000 distinct CDR3 sequences, about 29% of them singletons. The same data also went into a second study, on T cells of mothers and their children. That paper notes: Overlap in related mother-child pairs always slightly exceeded unrelated pairs, never significantly.

J is TRBJ1-4 and V is TRBV7-9, with 7 bases matching TRBD1. The TCR was taken from a boy aged 2 to 9 in good health. Sequencing input: blood. CDR3 region: CASSLGGRGGLNEKLFF. For the CDR3, the DNA is TGTGCCAGCAGCCTAGGCGGCAGGGGGGGCCTTAATGAAAAACTGTTTTTT. The entire variable domain, with the rest obtained from reference TRBV7-9 and TRBJ1-4, is as follows: DTGVSQNPRHKITKRGQNVTFRCDPISEHNRLYWYRQTLGQGPEFLTYFQNEAQLEKSRLLSDRFSAERPKGSFSTLEIQRTEQGDSAMYLCASSLGGRGGLNEKLFFGSGTQLSVL.